Included here is one T cell receptor (beta chain) sequence, with context. Its antigen is unknown. This specimen comes from a study of graft-versus-host responses after intestinal transplantation. Looking at the study overall: Multivisceral, liver-intestinal, or isolated intestinal grafts went to recipients. The study gave all recipients anti-thymocyte globulin induction, then tacrolimus and steroids for approximately three years. The study, taken as a whole, reports: Researchers found GvH clones in recipient marrow, and some showed up first in ileum or blood. Allografts of patients with graft-donor T cell macrochimerism showed high graft-versus-host to host-versus-graft clone ratios.

Germline V gives CDR1 MNHEY, CDR2 SMNVEV (reference sequence). This CDR3 is 15 amino acids long. The V end lost 2 bases, the J end lost 2 bases, and 13 bases lay between the germline ends. Assay used: immunoSEQ multiplex PCR; TCRdb lists only in-frame clones, some missing. The table lists tens of thousands of clones, approximately 92% of them singletons. The V call is TRBV27, the J call TRBJ2-7; possible D gene TRBD1, 5 bases. The receptor was derived from a human donor who received an intestinal transplant. The sequences come from unstimulated CD8+ T cells sorted from spleen or lymph node cells, collected before intestinal transplant. CDR3 residues: CASSLQQENAYEQYF. The CDR3 nucleotides read TGTGCCAGCAGTTTACAACAGGAGAACGCCTACGAGCAGTACTTC.